This T cell receptor (beta chain) was obtained from a study of T cell responses to AZD1222 COVID-19 vaccine (dated by TCRdb to the early 2020s). Some background on the complete study: A total of 240 or so trial participants underwent TCR sequencing, of whom 200 to 220 had received two doses of AZD1222 and around 25 had received two doses of the MenACWY control vaccine. Trial participants were enrolled by age into 18-55, 56-69 and 70-plus year subgroups, with about 150, 27 and 61 TCR-sequenced participants respectively.

Concerning this clone itself: Its antigen target is currently unknown. Base qualities were left out, and no much larger clone turns up one base away.

The investigation overall reported the following: The 56-69-year group was small, and its depth increase did not reach significance, likely because of low power. Vaccine-associated CD4 TCRs spanned the whole spike protein, with dominant responses in regions 160-218 and 743-854. A significant rise in spike-specific TCR breadth and depth was observed after two AZD1222 doses relative to day 0 and relative to MenACWY recipients. Most participants were white British and females outnumbered males, and the authors suggested that clonal diversity may have been underestimated. Because no day 14 peak-response samples were available, the repertoires could be characterized only after the peak T cell response. Conclusions about previously exposed vaccinees are limited because only five or six AZD1222 recipients were SARS-CoV-2 seropositive at baseline. Reportedly, close to half of the unique spike-specific TCRs recognized epitopes lying outside the regions that are mutated in the B.1.351 and B.1.1.7 variants.

The CDR3 regions of human TCRbeta chains were subjected to immunosequencing. As for the authors' bioinformatics: Repertoire TCRs were checked for matches against a reference library of SARS-CoV-2-specific TCRs that had been generated using the MIRA antigen-specificity platform. Breadth was defined as the fraction of unique TCRs that were SARS-CoV-2-associated, and depth was defined as the fraction of total T cells that were SARS-CoV-2-associated. Using the MIRA data, each spike-specific TCR was mapped to the spike region that the TCR reacts to and placed in a CD4 or CD8 class. Log10-transformed breadth and depth values were compared by one-way ANOVA with Sidak's multiple comparisons tests. TCRdb obtained this table from immuneACCESS and retained in-frame rearrangements with V and J assigned. These tables miss some clones; where compared with another copy, unresolved V genes account for less than half of the shortfall, and the remainder is unexplained. The V and J calls and clone size were taken over from that table, and D and trimming were inferred from the DNA. The sample data list more than 75,000 clones, and around 90% of these were observed just once. The top ten clonotypes cover around 8% of the sample.

The germline V gene (reference sequence) sets CDR1 to SGHNT and CDR2 to YYREEE. The CDR3 numbers 15 residues from cysteine through phenylalanine. The kept DNA is CDR3 alone, 45 bases in frame from the first base. Trimming removed 4 bases from V and 2 bases from J, leaving 16 bases between the germline ends. According to the study, the label for this sample's time point signals: about 28 days (+/-7) after the second vaccine dose. Because spike-specific TCR depth and breadth did not differ between the two schedules, AZD1222 recipients who got a second dose at roughly 4 weeks were pooled with those who got a second dose at roughly 12 weeks. Vaccinee samples came from UK trials COV001 and COV002, including a single-blind randomized controlled phase 2/3 trial of AZD1222 (ChAdOx1 nCoV-19) in healthy adults. For TCRbeta chain sequencing, PBMC samples from trial participants were taken at day 0 and at day 28 after the second dose.

Rearrangement joined TRBV5-4 to TRBJ2-7, with no confident D gene call. This TCR was sampled from an adult who received the AZD1222 COVID-19 vaccine. Sequenced here: peripheral blood, sampled 28 days after the second AZD1222 dose. The sequence in DNA is TGTGCCAGCAGCCCGGGCTCTGTCAGGCCCTACGAGCAGTACTTC. This yields the protein CASSPGSVRPYEQYF. The reference TRBV5-4 and TRBJ2-7 proteins fill in what lies around the CDR3, so the full variable domain reads ETGVTQSPTHLIKTRGQQVTLRCSSQSGHNTVSWYQQALGQGPQFIFQYYREEENGRGNFPPRFSGLQFPNYSSELNVNALELDDSALYLCASSPGSVRPYEQYFGPGTRLTVT.